Listed here are 20 T cell receptor beta chains from one sample, sequenced in a study of a mutant IDH1 vaccine in newly diagnosed glioma. Sequencing used immunoSEQ multiplex PCR; TCRdb keeps in-frame clones, though not all of them. The table lists about 98,000 clones, 70% to 90% of them singletons. Time point meaning: baseline, week 1 (first vaccination visit). Indicated treatment: pre-vaccination baseline after standard-of-care therapy. This specimen was PBMCs, taken from a glioma patient treated with radiotherapy, temozolomide or both. All receptors come from a woman between 50 and 59 years old with glioma.

This chain links TRBV2 with TRBJ2-7, with 13 bases aligning to TRBD2. The V gene end was trimmed by 6 bases and the J gene end by 2 bases; junction bases not matched to a gene: 13. Germline loops: CDR1 SNHLY, CDR2 FYNNEI. CDR3 length equals 18 residues. The CDR3 protein is CASRNPTGTSGIPYEQYF. CDR3 in DNA: TGTGCCAGCAGGAATCCCACTGGGACTAGCGGGATTCCCTACGAGCAGTACTTC.

The gene calls are TRBV29-1 and TRBJ1-2; 7 bases line up with TRBD1. The V gene end was trimmed by 4 bases and the J gene end by 6 bases; junction bases not matched to a gene: 11. Germline V gives CDR1 SQVTM, CDR2 ANQGSEA. This CDR3 comprises 14 residues. The DNA for the CDR3 is TGCAGCGTTGGCCCCCTCGACAGGGCGAATGGCTACACCTTC. Translated, it gives CSVGPLDRANGYTF.

The chain carries TRBV7-9 and TRBJ2-5; 9 bases line up with TRBD2. In germline, CDR1 is SEHNR, CDR2 FQNEAQ (reference sequence). The length of the CDR3 is 14 residues. The V gene end was trimmed by 8 bases and the J gene end by 1 base; junction bases not matched to a gene: 5. This CDR3 is CASSASGAQETQYF. The CDR3 nucleotides are TGTGCCAGCTCGGCTAGCGGGGCCCAAGAGACCCAGTACTTC.

The V and J genes are TRBV6-5 and TRBJ2-7; D is perhaps TRBD1 (5 bases). V was trimmed by 0 bases and J by 2 bases, leaving 8 bases between them. This CDR3 comprises 14 residues. Germline-derived CDR1 and CDR2 are MNHEY and SVGAGI. The CDR3 here is CASSYSQGPYEQYF. The CDR3 DNA reads TGTGCCAGCAGTTACTCGCAGGGCCCCTACGAGCAGTACTTC.

This chain links TRBV5-6 with TRBJ1-6, with a weak D call TRBD1 (5 bases). Germline V lookup: CDR1 SGHDT, CDR2 YYEEEE. The CDR3 loop spans 15 amino acids. Trimming shortened V by 5 bases and J by 9 bases, and 18 bases separated the two germline ends. CDR3 amino acids: CASRPGGTGGSPLHF. The DNA for the CDR3 is TGTGCCAGCAGACCCGGGGGTACCGGGGGTTCACCCCTCCACTTT.

This clone appeared a single time. V gene TRBV4-2 combines with J gene TRBJ1-4; the match to TRBD1 covers 7 bases. The V segment lost 4 bases and the J segment 5 bases; nucleotides outside the gene matches: 4. There are 14 residues in the CDR3. Germline V gene data show CDR1 as LGHNA and CDR2 as YNFKEQ. Here the CDR3 DNA reads TGTGCCAGCAGCCGAGACAGGGTGAATGAAAAACTGTTTTTT. As protein: CASSRDRVNEKLFF.

The CDR3 reads CASTPLSGSSYNEQFF. The CDR3 DNA reads as TGTGCCAGTACGCCCCTTAGCGGGAGCTCCTACAATGAGCAGTTCTTC. V gene TRBV19 combines with J gene TRBJ2-1; TRBD2 aligns across 9 bases. Trimming cost V 7 bases and J 0 bases; bases outside gene matches: 7. CDR1 is LNHDA and CDR2 is SQIVND in the germline V gene (reference sequence). The CDR3 is 16 amino acids.

The V gene is TRBV9, the J gene TRBJ2-7, with 12 bases that match TRBD2. CDR3 length: 16 residues. The germline CDR1 and CDR2 sequences are SGDLS and YYNGEE. V shed 2 bases, J shed 0 bases, and the junction held 3 bases outside the gene matches. The DNA for the CDR3 is TGTGCCAGCAGCGTTGGACTAGCGGGGAACTCCTACGAGCAGTACTTC. Protein product: CASSVGLAGNSYEQYF.

This chain joins TRBV6-6 and TRBJ1-1; weak D call: TRBD1 (5 bases). The germline V and J ends were trimmed by 1 base and 1 base, with 13 bases remaining between them. Per germline, CDR1 MNHNY and CDR2 SVGAGI (reference sequence). This CDR3 is built from 16 residues. The CDR3 DNA is TGTGCCAGCAGTTACTTTCCAGGGAGCAGGAACACTGAAGCTTTCTTT. Protein: CASSYFPGSRNTEAFF.

In its sample, this clone was seen once. The chain has TRBV6-4 and TRBJ2-1; D is ambiguous. The CDR3 runs 15 residues. Germline CDR1 MRHNA, CDR2 SNTAGT. The V end was cut by 4 bases, the J end by 0 bases, with 10 bases between. CDR3 in amino acids: CASSAVRYSYNEQFF. CDR3 nucleotide sequence: TGTGCCAGCAGTGCGGTGCGGTACTCCTACAATGAGCAGTTCTTC.

This chain links TRBV6-6 with TRBJ2-7, with TRBD1 matching over 8 bases. This CDR3 contains 14 residues. The germline V gene has CDR1 MNHNY and CDR2 SVGAGI (reference sequence). V lost 5 bases to trimming and J lost 3 bases; unmatched junction nucleotides: 6. The CDR3 region is CASSTPGQVYEQYF. Here the CDR3 DNA reads TGTGCCAGCAGTACCCCGGGACAGGTCTACGAGCAGTACTTC.

V gene TRBV5-4 combines with J gene TRBJ2-2, with 11 bases aligning to TRBD2. The length of the CDR3 is 15 residues. Germline CDR1 and CDR2: SGHNT and YYREEE (reference sequence). Germline trimming cut 7 bases from V and 3 bases from J; bases unmatched to any gene: 5. CDR3 in amino acids: CASGTSGRYTGELFF. CDR3 DNA sequence: TGTGCCAGCGGTACTAGCGGGAGATACACCGGGGAGCTGTTTTTT.

This chain joins TRBV9 and TRBJ2-7, with 11 bases identical to TRBD2. With 4 bases clipped from V and 3 bases from J, the junction kept 9 bases outside the gene matches. The CDR3 totals 16 residues. The germline gives CDR1 SGDLS, CDR2 YYNGEE. Here the CDR3 reads CASSPNSGRANYEQYF. The CDR3 DNA reads TGTGCCAGCAGCCCCAATAGCGGGAGGGCCAACTACGAGCAGTACTTC.

The genes are TRBV14 and TRBJ1-6; D remains unclear. CDR3 length: 15 amino acids. Trimming removed 2 bases from V and 0 bases from J, with 5 bases in between. Germline V gene lookup returns CDR1 SGHDN and CDR2 FVKESK. The CDR3 bases are TGTGCCAGCAGCCAACTGAGCTCCTATAATTCACCCCTCCACTTT. Its protein is CASSQLSSYNSPLHF.

The chain carries TRBV10-2 and TRBJ2-7; 7 nucleotides match TRBD1. From germline, CDR1 is WSHSY and CDR2 SAAADI. V dropped 2 bases and J dropped 2; count of bases not matched to a gene: 3. This CDR3 spans 14 amino acids. DNA of the CDR3: TGCGCCAGCAGTGAGGGACAGGCTACCTACGAGCAGTACTTC. This gives the protein CASSEGQATYEQYF.

This chain connects TRBV6-5 to TRBJ2-5; D possibly corresponds to TRBD2 (5 bases). The J call may be in error: the DNA end matches TRBJ2-7 better. Germline CDR1 MNHEY, CDR2 SVGAGI. This CDR3 region has 16 residues. The CDR3 is CASSYSPRAWSYEQYF. CDR3 sequence (DNA): TGTGCCAGCAGTTACTCGCCGAGGGCCTGGTCCTACGAGCAGTACTTC.

J is TRBJ2-3 and V is TRBV28; D is unclear. V lost 7 bases to trimming and J lost 0 bases, with 11 bases between them. The V gene's germline CDR1 is MDHEN and CDR2 SYDVKM. There are 14 residues in the CDR3. The CDR3 loop reads CASTLSSSTDTQYF. The CDR3 bases are TGTGCCAGCACCCTAAGCAGCAGCACAGATACGCAGTATTTT. Variable domain in full (rest from reference TRBV28 and TRBJ2-3): DVKVTQSSRYLVKRTGEKVFLECVQDMDHENMFWYRQDPGLGLRLIYFSYDVKMKEKGDIPEGYSVSREKKERFSLILESASTNQTSMYLCASTLSSSTDTQYFGPGTRLTVL.

CDR3 in DNA: TGTGCCAGTAGTGTCAGGGAGGGGATCAGAGAGACCCAGTACTTC. Its translation is CASSVREGIRETQYF. The V gene is TRBV19, the J gene TRBJ2-5; 7 bases map to TRBD2. Germline lookup yields CDR1 LNHDA and CDR2 SQIVND (reference sequence). The trim removed 5 bases at V and 4 bases at J, leaving 10 bases unmatched. CDR3 length: 15 residues. The full variable domain, in which reference TRBV19 and TRBJ2-5 provide the parts outside the CDR3, is DGGITQSPKYLFRKEGQNVTLSCEQNLNHDAMYWYRQDPGQGLRLIYYSQIVNDFQKGDIAEGYSVSREKKESFPLTVTSAQKNPTAFYLCASSVREGIRETQYFGPGTRLLVL.

This chain connects TRBV7-9 to TRBJ1-1; a weak D match, TRBD1 (6 bases). This CDR3 region has 15 residues. Trimming removed 5 bases at V and 3 bases at J, with 16 bases between. Germline CDR1 SEHNR, CDR2 FQNEAQ (reference sequence). CDR3 amino acids: CASSIYREGHTEAFF. In DNA, the CDR3 is TGTGCCAGCAGCATATACAGGGAAGGGCACACTGAAGCTTTCTTT.

The V and J genes are TRBV5-1 and TRBJ1-1; D is undetermined. CDR3 length: 13 residues. Germline CDR1 is SGHRS and CDR2 is YFSETQ. V lost 0 bases and J 3 bases, leaving 6 bases between the germline ends. CDR3 DNA sequence: TGCGCCAGCAGCTTGGTCGGGGACACTGAAGCTTTCTTT. It yields the protein CASSLVGDTEAFF. The variable domain in full, completed from reference TRBV5-1 and TRBJ1-1, reads KAGVTQTPRYLIKTRGQQVTLSCSPISGHRSVSWYQQTPGQGLQFLFEYFSETQRNKGNFPGRFSGRQFSNSRSEMNVSTLELGDSALYLCASSLVGDTEAFFGQGTRLTVV.